Each of the 7 T cell receptor beta chains below was sequenced from the same sample in a study of blood T cell repertoires in COVID-19. Measured with immunoSEQ multiplex PCR; TCRdb has only the in-frame clones, and not every one. This sample carries approximately 290,000 clones, 85% to 90% of them seen once, and the ten largest clones take approximately 0.84%. The sequencing sample was made of peripheral blood. The receptors stem from a young man with acute or convalescent COVID-19.

Concerning this clone itself: Compared with germline, one end of the junction differs, possibly owing to a read error. The rearrangement joins TRBV13 to TRBJ2-1; 13 bases are shared with TRBD2. This CDR3 is 19 amino acids long. Germline V gene lookup returns CDR1 PRHDT and CDR2 FYEKMQ (reference sequence). In DNA, the CDR3 is TGTGCCAGCACCTTGACTAGCGGGAGGTCTAGGCCTACCTACGATGAGCAGTTCTTC. Protein: CASTLTSGRSRPTYDEQFF.

The rearrangement links TRBV30 to TRBJ1-5, with 7 bases matching TRBD1. CDR1 is GTSNPN, CDR2 SVGIG, per germline (reference sequence). This CDR3 region has 14 residues. Trimming removed 2 bases from V and 4 bases from J; junction bases left unmatched: 5. Here the CDR3 reads CAWSRTGINQPQHF. The CDR3 DNA is TGTGCCTGGAGTAGGACAGGAATAAATCAGCCCCAGCATTTT.

The chain uses TRBV24-1 and TRBJ2-1; D remains unclear. The CDR3 runs 16 residues. V gave up 0 bases and J gave up 0 bases, with 8 bases separating them. Looked up from germline, CDR1 is KGHDR and CDR2 is SFDVKD. This chain's CDR3 is CATSDLSANSYNEQFF. CDR3 in DNA: TGTGCCACCAGTGATTTGAGCGCTAACTCCTACAATGAGCAGTTCTTC.

The chain couples TRBV28 to TRBJ2-5; 9 positions match TRBD2. The CDR3 runs 15 residues. Germline CDR1 MDHEN, CDR2 SYDVKM. J lost 4 bases, V lost 10 bases, and 13 bases had no gene match. CDR3 sequence (DNA): TGTGCCACCTGCTCTGGCGGGGGGGCCAGAGAGACCCAGTACTTC. This encodes CATCSGGGARETQYF.

This chain uses TRBV29-1 with TRBJ1-2; D possibly corresponds to TRBD1 (6 bases). Germline V gene sequence: CDR1 SQVTM, CDR2 ANQGSEA. V was shortened by 6 bases and J by 4 bases, with 21 bases between the two germline ends. The CDR3 runs 15 residues. The CDR3: CSVPRGVGLGYGYTF. CDR3 bases: TGCAGCGTCCCCAGGGGCGTGGGGCTGGGCTATGGCTACACCTTC.

In this sample, this clone turned up a few times. The V and J genes are TRBV19 and TRBJ1-3, with unresolved D. V lost 0 bases and J lost 0, with 6 bases in between. Germline V lookup: CDR1 LNHDA, CDR2 SQIVND (reference sequence). This CDR3 contains 15 residues. The CDR3 coding sequence is TGTGCCAGTAGTATAGATCACTTCTCTGGAAACACCATATATTTT. Translation: CASSIDHFSGNTIYF. Supplemented by reference TRBV19 and TRBJ1-3, the full variable domain reads DGGITQSPKYLFRKEGQNVTLSCEQNLNHDAMYWYRQDPGQGLRLIYYSQIVNDFQKGDIAEGYSVSREKKESFPLTVTSAQKNPTAFYLCASSIDHFSGNTIYFGEGSWLTVV.

Of note for this clone: One end of the junction does not line up with germline, which may come from a read error. CDR3 in amino acids: CASSWRTYDQYF. CDR3 nucleotides: TGTGCCAGCAGTTGGAGGACCTACGACCAGTACTTC. The rearrangement links TRBV28 to TRBJ2-7, with D maybe TRBD2 (5 bases). This CDR3 region has 12 residues. From germline, CDR1 is MDHEN and CDR2 SYDVKM.